Below, 5 T cell receptor beta chains from the same sample are listed, as sequenced in a study of blood T cells in healthy people across ages. The use of a sample-barcoded 5' primer and a J-beta primer mix characterized a second PCR of roughly 6 to 11 cycles. In TCRdb, the 5' RACE reads were re-called with MiXCR into one record per CDR3 protein. In the table there are about 570,000 distinct CDR3 sequences, 27% of which are singletons. Sequenced input: blood. Receptors were obtained from a woman between 70 and 85 years old in good health.

This clonotype was detected only a few times. This chain uses TRBV6-1 with TRBJ1-5; possibly TRBD1 for D (6 bases). The DNA end is more similar to TRBJ2-3, so the J call may be wrong. Germline-derived CDR1 and CDR2 are MNHNS and SASEGT. CDR3 length: 18 residues. DNA of the CDR3: TGTGCCAGCAGTGATCACACCCCACAGGGTTATAGCAATCAGCCCCAGTATTTT. Its protein product is CASSDHTPQGYSNQPQYF.

The chain employs TRBV12-3 or TRBV12-4 and TRBJ2-5; D remains ambiguous. V was clipped by 5 bases and J by 5 bases, with 15 bases between them. This CDR3 comprises 14 residues. Written as DNA, the CDR3 is TGTGCCAGCAGTCCTACGATCGTAGGGGAGACCCAGTACTTC. Residues: CASSPTIVGETQYF.

The rearrangement joins TRBV6-6 to TRBJ1-1; D gene ambiguous. CDR3 size: 12 residues. The germline CDR1 and CDR2 sequences are MNHNY and SVGAGI (reference sequence). V was shortened by 4 bases and J by 8 bases, with 11 bases between the two germline ends. The CDR3 DNA is TGTGCCAGCAGTTCCCAGTATCTAGAAGCTTTCTTT. The encoded protein is CASSSQYLEAFF.

The chain carries TRBV5-1 and TRBJ1-5, with 7 bases aligning to TRBD1. J gave up 6 bases and V 0 bases, and 6 bases lay outside the gene matches. CDR1 is SGHRS, CDR2 YFSETQ, per germline. The CDR3 is 15 residues long. Written as DNA, the CDR3 is TGCGCCAGCAGCTTGGAGGGAGGGGGCGGTCAGCCCCAGCATTTT. Protein sequence: CASSLEGGGGQPQHF.

The chain is built from TRBV27 and TRBJ1-2, with D hard to call. Between the trimmed V and J ends, which lost 2 bases and 8 bases, there was a span of 12 bases. Germline V gene lookup returns CDR1 MNHEY and CDR2 SMNVEV (reference sequence). This CDR3 region has 13 residues. CDR3 sequence: CASSLTNREGYTF. CDR3 nucleotides: TGTGCCAGCAGTTTAACAAACAGAGAGGGCTACACCTTC.